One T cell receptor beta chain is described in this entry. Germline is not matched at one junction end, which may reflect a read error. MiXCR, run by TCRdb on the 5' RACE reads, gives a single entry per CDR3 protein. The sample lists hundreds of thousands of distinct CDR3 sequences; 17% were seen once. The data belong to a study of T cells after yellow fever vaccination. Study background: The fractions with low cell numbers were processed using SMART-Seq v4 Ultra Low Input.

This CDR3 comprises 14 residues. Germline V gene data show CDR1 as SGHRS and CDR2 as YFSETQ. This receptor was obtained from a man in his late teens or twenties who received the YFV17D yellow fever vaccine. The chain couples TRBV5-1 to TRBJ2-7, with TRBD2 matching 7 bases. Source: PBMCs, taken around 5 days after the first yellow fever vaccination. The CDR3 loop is CASSLLAGVDERYF. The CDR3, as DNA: TGCGCCAGCAGCTTGCTCGCGGGGGTCGACGAGCGGTACTTC. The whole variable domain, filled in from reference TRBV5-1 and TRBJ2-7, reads KAGVTQTPRYLIKTRGQQVTLSCSPISGHRSVSWYQQTPGQGLQFLFEYFSETQRNKGNFPGRFSGRQFSNSRSEMNVSTLELGDSALYLCASSLLAGVDERYFGPGTRLTVT.